This T cell receptor beta chain originates from a study of blood T cell repertoires in COVID-19. Study-wide context: Material from acute and convalescent COVID-19 was sourced from the United States, Italy and Spain. PBMCs, B-cell-depleted T cells, or T cells provided the cDNA or gDNA that made up the material.

The protocol was immunoSEQ multiplex PCR, while the TCRdb copy is restricted to in-frame clones and leaves out a portion. The top ten clones hold about 12% of a sample with approximately 85,000 clones, around four fifths of them seen once. CDR1 is KGHSH, CDR2 LQKENI, per germline. The CDR3 consists of 13 residues. Trimming removed 4 bases from V and 2 bases from J, with 7 bases in between. The sequence came from a human donor in a cohort sampled during active COVID-19. This chain links TRBV18 with TRBJ2-3; D is unresolved. The sample taken for sequencing was peripheral blood. Written as DNA, the CDR3 is TGTGCCAGCTCACAGCTTTCCACAGATACGCAGTATTTT. It codes for CASSQLSTDTQYF.